The 29 T cell receptor beta chains below all came from one sample that was sequenced in a study of metastatic and nonmetastatic thyroid tumors. TCRdb reanalyzed the PCR reads with MiXCR. The data show 24,000 or so clones, around a fifth seen once. Patients had received no treatment of any kind before thyroid surgery. What was sequenced was blood. Receptors originate from a male donor with papillary thyroid cancer or a benign thyroid nodule (not recorded which). Some clones in this sample may be carry-over from other donors' samples.

Ten or more counts support this clone. The chain has TRBV10-3 and TRBJ2-5; TRBD2 is a possible D gene (7 bases). This CDR3 has 16 residues. Trimming pared 11 bases from V and 5 bases from J, leaving 27 bases between. Germline lookup yields CDR1 ENHRY and CDR2 SYGVKD. In nucleotides, the CDR3 is TGTGCCTCCTCCCGGGTCCAGGGGCGGGGAGGGGAGACCCAGTACTTC. The encoded protein is CASSRVQGRGGETQYF.

In its sample, this clone is medium-sized. The V and J genes are TRBV25-1 and TRBJ2-7; TRBD1 is a possible D gene (7 bases). Trimming took off 3 bases at V and 0 bases at J, with 15 bases between the two ends. The CDR3 loop spans 16 amino acids. CDR1 and CDR2 (germline): MGHDK, SYGVNS. CDR3 sequence (DNA): TGTGCCAGCAGTGACCTCAGGGGGGCCCGCTCCTACGAGCAGTACTTC. Translated: CASSDLRGARSYEQYF.

This clone was detected ten times or more. CDR3 sequence (DNA): TGTGCCAGCATGGAACTAGCGGGAGGGGAGCAGTACTTC. Translating gives CASMELAGGEQYF. The rearrangement links TRBV6-1 to TRBJ2-7, with 13 bases that match TRBD2. The V segment lost 7 bases and the J segment 7 bases; nucleotides outside the gene matches: 4. Per germline, CDR1 MNHNS and CDR2 SASEGT. The CDR3 is 13 amino acids.

This clone was found a few times. The chain carries TRBV6-2 or TRBV6-3 and TRBJ2-3; D gene uncertain. Trimming left V 0 bases short and J 3 bases short, with 10 bases between. The germline gives CDR1 MNHEY, CDR2 SVGEGT. The CDR3 is made up of 15 amino acids. CDR3 DNA: TGTGCCAGCAGTTACTCGTTCTCAAGGACAGATACGCAGTATTTT. It encodes CASSYSFSRTDTQYF.

This clone appeared many times. This rearrangement joins TRBV10-3 to TRBJ2-2; D tentatively fits TRBD1 or TRBD2 (5 bases each). Germline V lookup: CDR1 ENHRY, CDR2 SYGVKD. Trimming removed 8 bases from V and 3 bases from J, with 19 bases in between. The CDR3 covers 16 residues. CDR3 sequence: CAIRDALPPYTGELFF. The CDR3 DNA reads as TGTGCCATCCGGGACGCCCTACCCCCTTACACCGGGGAGCTGTTTTTT.

This clone appeared many times. The chain employs TRBV7-9 and TRBJ2-1, with 7 bases that match TRBD2. Germline V gene sequence: CDR1 SEHNR, CDR2 FQNEAQ (reference sequence). This CDR3 contains 17 residues. With 5 bases clipped from V and 4 bases from J, the junction kept 14 bases outside the gene matches. The CDR3 loop is CASSPIWAGVSYNEQFF. The CDR3 coding sequence is TGTGCCAGCAGCCCAATCTGGGCGGGAGTAAGTTACAATGAGCAGTTCTTC. The full variable domain, its missing parts supplied by reference TRBV7-9 and TRBJ2-1, is DTGVSQNPRHKITKRGQNVTFRCDPISEHNRLYWYRQTLGQGPEFLTYFQNEAQLEKSRLLSDRFSAERPKGSFSTLEIQRTEQGDSAMYLCASSPIWAGVSYNEQFFGPGTRLTVL.

This clone is medium-sized within its sample. This sequence joins TRBV20-1 and TRBJ2-7; 12 bases are a match to TRBD2. Trimming cost V 4 bases and J 4 bases; bases outside gene matches: 5. The CDR3 sequence is 14 residues long. Germline CDR1 DFQATT, CDR2 SNEGSKA (reference sequence). CDR3 bases: TGCAGTGCTACCGGGACTAGCGGGCCTTACGAGCAGTACTTC. It translates to CSATGTSGPYEQYF.

Sample share makes this clone medium-sized. The chain carries TRBV6-5 and TRBJ2-1; D possibly corresponds to TRBD1 (5 bases). Germline values: CDR1 MNHEY, CDR2 SVGAGI. This CDR3 comprises 14 residues. V lost 2 bases, J lost 8 bases, and 13 bases lay in between. The CDR3 DNA reads as TGTGCCAGCAGTTACGGGGCCGGGTGGGATGAGCAGTTCTTC. Translating it yields CASSYGAGWDEQFF.

This clone was seen repeatedly, ten times or more. The V gene is TRBV30, the J gene TRBJ2-2, with 7 bases aligning to TRBD1. Trimming took 5 bases from V and 3 from J; bases not matched to a gene: 9. The germline CDR1 and CDR2 sequences are GTSNPN and SVGIG (reference sequence). This CDR3 region has 15 residues. DNA of the CDR3: TGTGCCTGGCAACCTAGGGGGCAGGACACCGGGGAGCTGTTTTTT. Its protein product is CAWQPRGQDTGELFF.

This clone was detected ten times or more. The J gene is TRBJ2-7, the V gene TRBV2; 7 bases map to TRBD1. V lost 3 bases and J lost 4; bases outside the gene matches: 3. The CDR3 is made up of 13 amino acids. CDR1 and CDR2 (germline): SNHLY, FYNNEI. As DNA, the CDR3 is TGTGCCAGCAGTGAGGGACAGAGATACGAGCAGTACTTC. Protein: CASSEGQRYEQYF.

This clone has at least ten counts. Relative to the germline gene, one junction end is altered; a read error may explain this. The chain links TRBV7-7 to TRBJ2-5; 13 bases map to TRBD2. The CDR3 runs to 15 residues. Per the germline V gene, CDR1 is SSHAT and CDR2 is FNYEAQ (reference sequence). The CDR3 sequence is CASSVTSGRGETQYF. The CDR3 DNA is TGTGCTAGCAGCGTCACTAGCGGGAGGGGTGAGACCCAGTACTTC.

The V and J genes are TRBV7-6 and TRBJ2-3; 9 nucleotides match TRBD2. The trim removed 3 bases at V and 5 bases at J, leaving 9 bases unmatched. The CDR3 totals 16 residues. The V gene's germline CDR1 is SGHVS and CDR2 FNYEAQ. CDR3 sequence (DNA): TGTGCCAGCAGCTTGGGCAGCGGGAGGTGGGGAGATACGCAGTATTTT. It is translated as CASSLGSGRWGDTQYF. The complete variable domain, with remaining parts taken from reference TRBV7-6 and TRBJ2-3, reads GAGVSQSPRYKVTKRGQDVALRCDPISGHVSLYWYRQALGQGPEFLTYFNYEAQQDKSGLPNDRFSAERPEGSISTLTIQRTEQRDSAMYRCASSLGSGRWGDTQYFGPGTRLTVL.

At least ten counts were recorded for this clone. The chain has TRBV14 and TRBJ2-7, with 8 bases matching TRBD2. The germline V gene encodes CDR1 SGHDN and CDR2 FVKESK. The CDR3 extends over 14 amino acids. V dropped 1 base and J dropped 2; count of bases not matched to a gene: 1. The CDR3 reads CASSQAGGPYEQYF. In DNA form, the CDR3 reads TGTGCCAGCAGCCAAGCGGGAGGGCCCTACGAGCAGTACTTC.

The chain couples TRBV20-1 to TRBJ2-7; D may be TRBD2 (5 bases). The germline gives CDR1 DFQATT, CDR2 SNEGSKA (reference sequence). Trimming removed 1 base from V and 6 bases from J, with 13 bases in between. This CDR3 contains 13 residues. DNA of the CDR3: TGCAGTGCTAGAGCCGAGGGAGTGGGCGAGCAGTACTTC. The encoded protein is CSARAEGVGEQYF.

This clone was counted ten times or more. The genes are TRBV18 and TRBJ1-2; D might be TRBD1 (6 bases). Trimming cost V 2 bases and J 5 bases, with 21 bases left between them. CDR3 length: 17 residues. The germline CDR1 and CDR2 sequences are KGHSH and LQKENI. The CDR3 region has the DNA TGTGCCAGCTCACCAAATCAGGTGGGGGCGACAGGATATGGCTACACCTTC. This encodes CASSPNQVGATGYGYTF.

This clone is classed as medium-sized. The chain joins TRBV6-1 to TRBJ1-2, with D tentatively TRBD1 (6 bases). CDR3 length: 13 residues. The V end was cut by 3 bases, the J end by 5 bases, with 10 bases between. Germline CDR1 MNHNS, CDR2 SASEGT. DNA for the CDR3: TGTGCCAGCAGTGACAGGGGAAGATATGGCTACACCTTC. Amino acid sequence: CASSDRGRYGYTF.

This clone has ten or more counts. The chain recombines TRBV4-1 with TRBJ1-5; D gene ambiguous. Germline CDR1 and CDR2: MGHRA and YSYEKL. The CDR3 consists of 15 residues. Trimming took 1 base from V and 4 from J, leaving 11 bases between them. This chain's CDR3 is CASSQGLATNQPQHF. The CDR3 nucleotides are TGCGCCAGCAGCCAAGGTTTGGCAACAAATCAGCCCCAGCATTTT.

This clone is medium-sized by share. This chain connects TRBV27 to TRBJ2-7, with 9 bases aligning to TRBD1. CDR3 length: 14 residues. Trimming cost V 0 bases and J 4 bases; bases outside gene matches: 1. Per germline, CDR1 MNHEY and CDR2 SMNVEV (reference sequence). This CDR3 is CASSLSTGGYEQYF. The CDR3 DNA follows: TGTGCCAGCAGTTTATCGACAGGGGGATACGAGCAGTACTTC.

This clone was counted many times. This chain uses TRBV9 with TRBJ1-3; D is unresolved. Germline lookup yields CDR1 SGDLS and CDR2 YYNGEE. The CDR3 runs 14 residues. V gave up 3 bases and J gave up 2 bases, with 9 bases separating them. The CDR3 sequence is CASSGTETGNTIYF. CDR3 in DNA: TGTGCCAGCAGCGGGACGGAAACTGGAAACACCATATATTTT. The entire variable domain, with the rest obtained from reference TRBV9 and TRBJ1-3, is as follows: DSGVTQTPKHLITATGQRVTLRCSPRSGDLSVYWYQQSLDQGLQFLIQYYNGEERAKGNILERFSAQQFPDLHSELNLSSLELGDSALYFCASSGTETGNTIYFGEGSWLTVV.

Many counts were recorded for this clone. V gene TRBV12-3 or TRBV12-4 combines with J gene TRBJ2-5; D gene ambiguous. The ends were cut back, 1 base at V and 5 bases at J, with 11 bases in the middle. CDR3 size: 14 residues. Written as DNA, the CDR3 is TGTGCCAGCAGTTTAGGAGACGCCAGGGAGACCCAGTACTTC. Amino acid sequence: CASSLGDARETQYF.

The V call is TRBV25-1, the J call TRBJ1-6; possibly TRBD1 for D (5 bases). This CDR3 is built from 20 residues. V dropped 7 bases and J dropped 0 bases, with 25 bases sitting between them. Germline V lookup: CDR1 MGHDK, CDR2 SYGVNS. CDR3 residues: CASTTWDPRTTSSYNSPLHF. The CDR3 coding sequence is TGTGCCAGCACCACATGGGACCCAAGGACGACAAGCTCCTATAATTCACCCCTCCACTTT.

This clone was counted many times. The chain recombines TRBV6-1 with TRBJ2-5; D may correspond to TRBD1 or TRBD2 (5 bases each). The V gene's germline CDR1 is MNHNS and CDR2 SASEGT. The CDR3 consists of 16 residues. Deletions cut 5 bases from V and 2 bases from J, with 18 bases between. CDR3 in DNA: TGTGCCAGCAGTTGTCTTACCGGGACGGATCAAGAGACCCAGTACTTC. Protein: CASSCLTGTDQETQYF.

This clone was detected only a few times. V is TRBV25-1 and J is TRBJ1-2; unclear D gene. Trimming removed 2 bases at V and 7 bases at J, with 11 bases between. Germline CDR1 reads MGHDK; CDR2 reads SYGVNS. The CDR3 has 13 residues. CDR3 DNA: TGTGCCAGCAGTGAAAATCGGCAGGTTGGCTACACCTTC. Translation: CASSENRQVGYTF.

This clone was counted many times. The chain links TRBV7-9 to TRBJ1-6; D possibly corresponds to TRBD1 (6 bases). CDR1 and CDR2 (germline): SEHNR, FQNEAQ (reference sequence). The V end lost 3 bases, the J end lost 8 bases, and 8 bases lay between the germline ends. CDR3 length: 13 amino acids. CDR3 nucleotide sequence: TGTGCCAGCAGCTTTAAGGGGGATTCACCCCTCCACTTT. Its protein is CASSFKGDSPLHF.

By frequency in the sample, this clone is medium-sized. The chain is built from TRBV2 and TRBJ2-2; TRBD2 might be the D (6 bases). The V end lost 4 bases, the J end lost 1 base, and 10 bases lay between the germline ends. The CDR3 covers 15 residues. Germline CDR1 SNHLY, CDR2 FYNNEI. CDR3 residues: CASSALRGNTGELFF. As DNA, the CDR3 is TGTGCCAGCAGTGCATTGCGGGGGAACACCGGGGAGCTGTTTTTT.

This clone showed up many times. The J gene is TRBJ2-3, the V gene TRBV27; D perhaps matches TRBD2 (6 bases). This CDR3 is built from 15 residues. The germline gives CDR1 MNHEY, CDR2 SMNVEV (reference sequence). Trimming stripped 2 bases from V and 3 bases from J, with 12 bases between. In nucleotides, the CDR3 is TGTGCCAGCAGTTTAGGCGCGGGATTGACAGATACGCAGTATTTT. It encodes CASSLGAGLTDTQYF.

This clone is termed medium-sized. J is TRBJ2-7 and V is TRBV6-1; D perhaps matches TRBD1 (5 bases). The CDR3 is made up of 13 amino acids. From germline, CDR1 is MNHNS and CDR2 SASEGT. The V end lost 7 bases, the J end lost 2 bases, and 12 bases lay between the germline ends. The CDR3 DNA is TGTGCCAGCACCAAGCAGGGCACCTACGAGCAGTACTTC. Its translation: CASTKQGTYEQYF.

The sample holds many counts of this clone. Mismatch with germline at one junction end may stem from a read error. The gene calls are TRBV11-2 and TRBJ1-2; D not certain. Looked up from germline, CDR1 is SGHAT and CDR2 is FQNNGV. The CDR3 has 15 residues. The DNA for the CDR3 is TGTGCCAGCAGCTCCTATGACCCAGGCAACTATGGCCACACCTTC. Protein product: CASSSYDPGNYGHTF.

The table lists this clone with a few counts. A single base separates this from a much larger clone, so it may be a read error. Other DNA sequences of this sample code for an identical CDR3. CDR3 amino acids: CASSKTTGCGPRGELFF. DNA of the CDR3: TGTGCCAGCAGTAAAACTACAGGGTGTGGACCTCGGGGGGAGCTGTTCTTT. The chain links TRBV6-1 to TRBJ2-2; weak D call: TRBD2 (7 bases). CDR1 MNHNS and CDR2 SASEGT come from the germline V gene. The CDR3 loop spans 17 amino acids.